Shown below are 22 T cell receptor beta chains from a single sample sequenced in a study of regulatory T cells in long-lasting Graves disease. The time point denotes: persistent/refractory GD, antithyroid drugs over 5 years with positive TRAb. After RNA was extracted from PBMCs, the TCR library was made from it. CDR3-region Arm-PCR and iRepertoire HTBI primers produced the TCR beta libraries. MiXCR was run by TCRdb on the multiplex PCR reads, yielding one entry per CDR3 protein. This sample yields fewer than 600,000 distinct CDR3 sequences, of which approximately 23% are seen a single time; about an eighth belongs to the top ten. The sample was peripheral blood mononuclear cells (PBMCs), taken when the disease was refractory, from a patient treated with antithyroid drugs. These TCRs come from a female donor with Graves disease.

This sequence joins TRBV7-3 and TRBJ2-7; D remains unclear. Per the germline V gene, CDR1 is SGHTA and CDR2 is FQGTGA. V was cut by 4 bases and J by 3 bases, with 10 bases left in between. The CDR3 extends over 13 amino acids. The CDR3 reads CASSYGVGYEQYF. The CDR3 DNA reads TGTGCCAGCAGCTATGGGGTCGGCTACGAGCAGTACTTC.

This clonotype was recorded at least ten times. This rearrangement joins TRBV2 to TRBJ1-1; unclear D gene. The CDR3 is 13 amino acids. V was trimmed by 2 bases and J by 11 bases, leaving 15 bases between them. The germline V gene encodes CDR1 SNHLY and CDR2 FYNNEI. This chain's CDR3 is CASSERLALEAFF. CDR3 DNA: TGTGCCAGCAGTGAAAGGCTTGCGCTAGAGGCTTTCTTT.

This clonotype came up many times. The chain combines TRBV5-1 with TRBJ1-2; D perhaps matches TRBD1 (6 bases). Germline V CDR1 and CDR2: SGHRS, YFSETQ. This CDR3 contains 15 residues. With 3 bases removed from V and 6 bases from J, the gap between germline ends came to 18 bases. The CDR3 DNA follows: TGCGCCAGCAGCTCGACTTATGGGGGCGGGGATGGCTACACCTTC. This sequence encodes CASSSTYGGGDGYTF.

This clonotype was counted only a few times. The rearrangement links TRBV5-5 to TRBJ2-3, with 9 bases fitting TRBD2. CDR1 and CDR2 from the germline V gene are SGHKS and YYEKEE (reference sequence). The CDR3 is made up of 15 amino acids. V was clipped by 2 bases and J by 4 bases; unmatched bases: 5. The CDR3 DNA reads TGTGCCAGCAGCTTAGCTAGCGGGGAGGCAGATACGCAGTATTTT. Its protein product is CASSLASGEADTQYF.

This clonotype was found many times. This chain connects TRBV7-2 to TRBJ2-5, with 14 bases fitting TRBD2. J lost 8 bases, V lost 4 bases, and 6 bases had no gene match. Germline V gene sequence: CDR1 SGHTA, CDR2 FQGNSA. There are 15 residues in the CDR3. CDR3 residues: CASSSGLAGGRTQYF. As DNA, the CDR3 is TGTGCCAGCAGCTCCGGACTAGCGGGGGGACGAACCCAGTACTTC.

This clonotype was detected ten times or more. The chain combines TRBV12-3 or TRBV12-4 with TRBJ2-5; 12 bases fit TRBD2. With 5 bases clipped from V and 2 bases from J, the junction kept 15 bases outside the gene matches. The CDR3 is made up of 19 amino acids. The CDR3 DNA sequence: TGTGCCAGCAGTGGGTTTGGACTAGCGGGGCCTTCTTTACAAGAGACCCAGTACTTC. It is translated as CASSGFGLAGPSLQETQYF.

To note about this clonotype: Likely a read error: the CDR3 ends without its conserved phenylalanine or tryptophan. The chain joins TRBV11-3 to TRBJ1-1, with D unresolved. Germline V gene data show CDR1 as SGHNT and CDR2 as YENEEA. The ends were cut back, 5 bases at V and 1 base at J, with 11 bases in the middle. This CDR3 is built from 14 residues. DNA of the CDR3: TGTGCCAGCAGCCCCGGACTTTCGAACACTGAAGCTTTCCTT. Protein sequence: CASSPGLSNTEAFL.

The chain couples TRBV30 to TRBJ1-4, with D tentatively TRBD1 (5 bases). The CDR3 totals 14 residues. CDR1 and CDR2 (germline): GTSNPN, SVGIG (reference sequence). V lost 4 bases, J lost 6 bases, and 15 bases lay in between. CDR3 loop: CAWTSGGTDEKLFF. CDR3 DNA sequence: TGTGCCTGGACCTCGGGAGGGACGGATGAAAAACTGTTTTTT.

There are many counts of this clonotype. This chain links TRBV28 with TRBJ1-5; tentatively, D is TRBD1 (6 bases). CDR1 is MDHEN and CDR2 is SYDVKM in the germline V gene. V gave up 6 bases and J gave up 5 bases, with 14 bases separating them. There are 14 residues in the CDR3. CDR3 in amino acids: CASRPTGLDQPQHF. CDR3 coding DNA: TGTGCCAGCAGACCAACAGGGTTGGATCAGCCCCAGCATTTT.

This clonotype occurred many times. This chain joins TRBV12-3 or TRBV12-4 and TRBJ1-2; a possible D gene is TRBD1 (5 bases). The CDR3 consists of 13 residues. The ends were cut back, 4 bases at V and 8 bases at J, with 14 bases in the middle. CDR3 in amino acids: CASSSSQRDGYTF. The CDR3 bases are TGTGCCAGCAGTTCCTCTCAACGGGACGGCTACACCTTC.

Ten or more counts support this clonotype. The gene calls are TRBV11-2 and TRBJ1-2; D perhaps matches TRBD1 (6 bases). The CDR3 spans 14 residues. V lost 1 base, J lost 6 bases, and 12 bases lay in between. Germline V CDR1 and CDR2: SGHAT, FQNNGV. The CDR3 bases are TGTGCCAGCAGCTTAGCACGACAGGAAAATGGCTACACCTTC. Amino acids: CASSLARQENGYTF.

This clonotype was detected only once. The chain couples TRBV5-1 to TRBJ2-3; TRBD2 aligns across 8 bases. The junction had 5 bases not matched to a gene; V was cut back by 2 bases and J by 3 bases. The CDR3 length is 15 residues. From germline, CDR1 is SGHRS and CDR2 YFSETQ. The CDR3 sequence is CASSFAPSGTDTQYF. The DNA of the CDR3 is TGCGCCAGCAGCTTTGCGCCTAGCGGGACAGATACGCAGTATTTT. Filled out from reference TRBV5-1 and TRBJ2-3, the complete variable domain reads KAGVTQTPRYLIKTRGQQVTLSCSPISGHRSVSWYQQTPGQGLQFLFEYFSETQRNKGNFPGRFSGRQFSNSRSEMNVSTLELGDSALYLCASSFAPSGTDTQYFGPGTRLTVL.

Many counts were recorded for this clonotype. The V gene is TRBV7-2, the J gene TRBJ2-7; D might be TRBD1 (5 bases). Per the germline V gene, CDR1 is SGHTA and CDR2 is FQGNSA. Trimming stripped 5 bases from V and 3 bases from J, with 17 bases between. There are 15 residues in the CDR3. As DNA, the CDR3 is TGTGCCAGCAGCATCCAATCGGACATCTTCTACGAGCAGTACTTC. Its protein is CASSIQSDIFYEQYF.

This clonotype has a count of ten or more. The rearrangement joins TRBV6-1 to TRBJ1-2, with 7 bases identical to TRBD1. Unmatched junction bases numbered 9, after V lost 6 bases and J lost 5 bases. CDR1 MNHNS and CDR2 SASEGT come from the germline V gene. The CDR3 is 14 residues long. CDR3 nucleotides: TGTGCCAGCAGACCCACAGGGGTAGGGTATGGCTACACCTTC. Encoded protein: CASRPTGVGYGYTF.

This clonotype has at least ten counts. The chain recombines TRBV7-2 with TRBJ2-7, with 9 nucleotides matching TRBD2. Germline-derived CDR1 and CDR2 are SGHTA and FQGNSA. The CDR3 is 13 residues long. V lost 5 bases, J lost 5 bases, and 4 bases stayed unmatched. This chain's CDR3 is CASSVIAGDEQYF. The CDR3 DNA reads TGTGCCAGCAGCGTAATAGCGGGAGACGAGCAGTACTTC.

V is TRBV7-2 and J is TRBJ2-7, with TRBD1 identical over 9 bases. V shed 1 base and J 3 bases; nucleotides not matched to a gene: 13. Germline CDR1 SGHTA, CDR2 FQGNSA. CDR3 size: 18 residues. The chain's CDR3 is CASSLGGQGPYMFYEQYF. Written as DNA, the CDR3 is TGTGCCAGCAGCTTAGGAGGACAGGGGCCGTATATGTTCTACGAGCAGTACTTC.

This clonotype was recorded many times. This chain uses TRBV6-2 or TRBV6-3 with TRBJ1-1; possible D gene TRBD1, 6 bases. Trimming took 2 bases from V and 1 from J, leaving 8 bases between them. The CDR3 length is 14 residues. Germline V lookup: CDR1 MNHEY, CDR2 SVGEGT. The CDR3 bases are TGTGCCAGCAGTTACAGCAGGGGGAACACTGAAGCTTTCTTT. Its protein product is CASSYSRGNTEAFF.

The chain is built from TRBV28 and TRBJ2-7; the D gene is possibly TRBD2 (6 bases). The CDR3 consists of 14 residues. Germline-derived CDR1 and CDR2 are MDHEN and SYDVKM. V lost 6 bases, J lost 3 bases, and 15 bases lay in between. The CDR3 coding sequence is TGTGCCAGCAGCCTCACCCGGGGAGGCTACGAGCAGTACTTC. The encoded protein is CASSLTRGGYEQYF. Combining the CDR3 with reference TRBV28 and TRBJ2-7 gives the whole variable domain DVKVTQSSRYLVKRTGEKVFLECVQDMDHENMFWYRQDPGLGLRLIYFSYDVKMKEKGDIPEGYSVSREKKERFSLILESASTNQTSMYLCASSLTRGGYEQYFGPGTRLTVT.

Ten or more counts support this clonotype. V usage is TRBV28 and J usage is TRBJ2-4; the D gene is possibly TRBD1 (6 bases). Germline lookup yields CDR1 MDHEN and CDR2 SYDVKM. This CDR3 has 17 residues. V was clipped by 4 bases and J by 0 bases, with 16 bases between them. The CDR3 DNA follows: TGTGCCAGCAGTTCGTGGGGTACAGGGCGAGCCAAAAACATTCAGTACTTC. Translated, it gives CASSSWGTGRAKNIQYF.

The V and J genes are TRBV29-1 and TRBJ2-7, with 8 bases that match TRBD1. This CDR3 region has 13 residues. Per germline, CDR1 SQVTM and CDR2 ANQGSEA. Trimming removed 5 bases from V and 6 bases from J; junction bases left unmatched: 9. CDR3 nucleotide sequence: TGCAGCGTTACAGGACAGGGTTGGGTCGAGCAGTACTTC. Protein: CSVTGQGWVEQYF.

This clonotype showed up many times. This CDR3 reads CASSLWKGRTEAFF. For the CDR3, the DNA is TGTGCCAGCAGTTTATGGAAAGGACGCACTGAAGCTTTCTTT. The chain recombines TRBV28 with TRBJ1-1; D ambiguous. Trimming left V 0 bases short and J 4 bases short, with 9 bases between. The CDR3 has 14 amino acids. The germline CDR1 and CDR2 sequences are MDHEN and SYDVKM.

This clonotype was seen more than once but under ten times. This chain joins TRBV28 and TRBJ2-3; a possible D gene is TRBD1 (6 bases). Trimming took 2 bases from V and 5 from J, leaving 17 bases between them. Germline CDR1 reads MDHEN; CDR2 reads SYDVKM. This CDR3 has 16 amino acids. This chain's CDR3 is CASSLVGRGAVDTQYF. The CDR3 coding sequence is TGTGCCAGCAGTTTAGTCGGCAGGGGCGCTGTAGATACGCAGTATTTT.